Presented here are 9 T cell receptor beta chains from one specimen sequenced in a study of shared clonotypes between healthy human individuals. Produced via immunoSEQ multiplex PCR; TCRdb's table is partial and in-frame only. The table lists under 2.5 million clones, 85% to 95% of them singletons. The sample was naive CD4+ T cells from PBMCs. Described subset: CD45RA+ positively selected. These receptors were obtained from a man aged 18 to 30 in good health. Some clones in this sample may be carry-over from other donors' samples.

CDR3 amino acids: CASSAGITNTIYF. In nucleotides, the CDR3 is TGTGCCAGCAGCGCCGGGATAACGAACACCATATATTTT. The chain employs TRBV6-5 and TRBJ1-3; no clear D. CDR3 length: 13 residues. The germline V gene encodes CDR1 MNHEY and CDR2 SVGAGI. V was shortened by 6 bases and J by 7 bases, with 13 bases between the two germline ends.

V gene TRBV28 combines with J gene TRBJ1-2; 9 bases match TRBD1. CDR1 and CDR2 (germline): MDHEN, SYDVKM. V lost 7 bases to trimming and J lost 8 bases; unmatched junction nucleotides: 11. The CDR3 runs 14 residues. CDR3 amino acids: CASTTGQGLGGYTF. The DNA for the CDR3 is TGTGCCAGCACCACGGGACAGGGCTTGGGCGGCTACACCTTC.

The chain uses TRBV4-1 and TRBJ2-1; 8 bases match TRBD2. The trim removed 0 bases at V and 5 bases at J, leaving 9 bases unmatched. The germline gives CDR1 MGHRA, CDR2 YSYEKL. CDR3 length: 17 amino acids. The CDR3 region has the DNA TGCGCCAGCAGCCAAGATTCTGGGACTAGTCCCCACAATGAGCAGTTCTTC. Its protein product is CASSQDSGTSPHNEQFF.

The rearrangement uses TRBV5-4 and TRBJ2-7; 10 bases map to TRBD2. This CDR3 spans 17 amino acids. Trimming cost V 0 bases and J 1 base; bases outside gene matches: 7. The germline V gene encodes CDR1 SGHNT and CDR2 YYREEE (reference sequence). The CDR3 nucleotides are TGTGCCAGCAGCTTGGGGCTAGCGGGAGATGGGTCCTACGAGCAGTACTTC. Protein sequence: CASSLGLAGDGSYEQYF.

V gene TRBV27 combines with J gene TRBJ2-1; 11 bases map to TRBD2. The junction had 3 bases not matched to a gene; V was cut back by 7 bases and J by 4 bases. CDR3 size: 14 residues. Germline-derived CDR1 and CDR2 are MNHEY and SMNVEV (reference sequence). CDR3 amino acids: CASTRTSGYNEQFF. The DNA of the CDR3 is TGTGCCAGCACCCGGACTAGCGGGTACAATGAGCAGTTCTTC.

The V gene is TRBV5-5, the J gene TRBJ2-3; D may correspond to TRBD1 or TRBD2 (6 bases each). The ends were cut back, 0 bases at V and 0 bases at J, with 11 bases in the middle. This CDR3 comprises 16 residues. Germline-derived CDR1 and CDR2 are SGHKS and YYEKEE (reference sequence). The CDR3 nucleotides are TGTGCCAGCAGCTTGGTCGGGGGCCTAAGCACAGATACGCAGTATTTT. Encoded protein: CASSLVGGLSTDTQYF.

In DNA form, the CDR3 reads TGTGCCACGGGACTACGGCGAACCGGGGAGCTGTTTTTT. It translates to CATGLRRTGELFF. The chain links TRBV6-6 to TRBJ2-2, with 7 bases aligning to TRBD2. CDR1 and CDR2 from the germline V gene are MNHNY and SVGAGI (reference sequence). Unmatched junction bases numbered 7, after V lost 10 bases and J lost 5 bases. The CDR3 covers 13 residues.

This chain links TRBV19 with TRBJ1-1; D is unclear. Trimming stripped 8 bases from V and 0 bases from J, with 19 bases between. CDR3 length: 16 amino acids. The germline V gene encodes CDR1 LNHDA and CDR2 SQIVND (reference sequence). The CDR3, as DNA: TGTGCCAGTGCGACCCTGACCCTCCTTATGAACACTGAAGCTTTCTTT. As protein: CASATLTLLMNTEAFF.

The rearrangement links TRBV27 to TRBJ2-7; 10 bases fit TRBD2. CDR3 length: 17 residues. V lost 2 bases and J lost 4; bases outside the gene matches: 11. Germline loops: CDR1 MNHEY, CDR2 SMNVEV (reference sequence). CDR3 residues: CASSLGVLGTSAYEQYF. CDR3 bases: TGTGCCAGCAGTTTAGGGGTTCTGGGGACTAGCGCGTACGAGCAGTACTTC.